The rows below give T cell receptor beta chains drawn from one sample of a study of cytomegalovirus exposure and HLA in healthy donors. Sequencing used immunoSEQ multiplex PCR; TCRdb keeps in-frame clones, though not all of them. The repertoire includes approximately 62,000 clones, about 92% of them detected once, and about 1.2% sits in the top ten. The source material was PBMCs. Receptors originate from a woman between 18 and 29 years old in good health and CMV-seronegative. Both conserved end residues are part of each CDR3. Fields, in order: D gene, J gene, clone size, V gene, CDR3 length, CDR3 DNA, CDR3 protein. The D gene is left open where the match is weak. Expanded clones get a size class; other rows say once, few or many, or leave the size out.

TRBD2 TRBJ2-5 once TRBV9 17 TGTGCCAGCAGCTCCGGGACTAGCGGGAGGGTCAAAGAGACCCAGTACTTC CASSSGTSGRVKETQYF
- TRBJ1-2 - TRBV19 15 TGTGCCAGCCTCCCGGGAGGGGACACAAACTATGGCTACACCTTC CASLPGGDTNYGYTF
TRBD1 TRBJ1-2 - TRBV11-3 16 TGTGCCAGCAGCCCTCGCCCGGGACAGGCACCCTATGGCTACACCTTC CASSPRPGQAPYGYTF
TRBD1 TRBJ2-7 - TRBV29-1 13 TGCAGCATTCGGACAGGGGAACACTACGAGCAGTACTTC CSIRTGEHYEQYF
- TRBJ1-2 - TRBV7-9 14 TGTGCCAGCAGCTTTGCCCCTCTTGAGAAAGGCTACACCTTC CASSFAPLEKGYTF
- TRBJ1-6 - TRBV7-2 18 TGTGCCAGCAGCTTCTCACTTGGGAGGGTGAAATATAATTCACCCCTCCACTTT CASSFSLGRVKYNSPLHF
TRBD1 TRBJ2-3 - TRBV2 18 TGTGCCAGCACCCTATCCGGGACAGGTTATTCCCCACAAGATACGCAGTATTTT CASTLSGTGYSPQDTQYF
TRBD2 TRBJ2-3 - TRBV18 16 TGTGCCAGCTTCAATCCGACTAGCTATCTCGAAGATACGCAGTATTTT CASFNPTSYLEDTQYF
- TRBJ2-2 few TRBV6-1 13 TGTGCCAGCCGGACAGCGAACACCGGGGAGCTGTTTTTT CASRTANTGELFF
- TRBJ2-5 - TRBV5-1 14 TGCGCCAGCAGCTTGGCAGCAGGACAAGAGACCCAGTACTTC CASSLAAGQETQYF
- TRBJ1-1 - TRBV6-5 14 TGTGCCAGTTCAGCAGGGAATATTCACACTGAAGCTTTCTTT CASSAGNIHTEAFF
TRBD1 TRBJ2-4 - TRBV5-4 15 TGTGCCAGCAGCAGAAAGGGGGCCGACAAAAACATTCAGTACTTC CASSRKGADKNIQYF
TRBD1 TRBJ1-2 - TRBV18 16 TGTGCCAGCTCACCAGGGTCGGGACAGGGGGCTTATGGCTACACCTTC CASSPGSGQGAYGYTF
TRBD2 TRBJ2-1 - TRBV25-1 15 TGTGCCAGCAGTGAATGGGGCGGGGGGGCCAATGAGCAGTTCTTC CASSEWGGGANEQFF
- TRBJ2-7 - TRBV7-6 15 TGTGCCAGCAGCTTAGAGCGGGGACAGGTCTACGAGCAGTACTTC CASSLERGQVYEQYF
- TRBJ1-6 - TRBV2 17 TGTGCCAGCAGTGAATGGGCAACACCCCTTCGGAATTCACCCCTCCACTTT CASSEWATPLRNSPLHF
- TRBJ2-1 - TRBV19 12 TGTGCCACCTCTAAATCGTACAATGAGCAGTTCTTC CATSKSYNEQFF
- TRBJ1-5 - TRBV4-1 13 TGCGCCAGCAGCCCCAGAAACACGGGGTCCCAGCATTTT CASSPRNTGSQHF
- TRBJ1-5 - TRBV29-1 14 TGCAGCGCTTCAACAGGGTGGGGGGGTCAGCCCCAGCATTTT CSASTGWGGQPQHF
TRBD1 TRBJ1-6 - TRBV7-8 14 TGTGCCAGCAGCCTGGACAGGGATAGTTCACCCCTCCACTTT CASSLDRDSSPLHF
TRBD1 TRBJ1-2 - TRBV11-3 16 TGTGCCAGCAGCTTAGCCCCCGGACAGGGGGTCCGTGGCTACACCTTC CASSLAPGQGVRGYTF
- TRBJ1-5 - TRBV6-5 15 TGTGCCAGCAGTTACTCCTACGGGGGGAATCAGCCCCAGCATTTT CASSYSYGGNQPQHF
TRBD1 TRBJ1-5 - TRBV19 16 TGTGCCAGTAGTCCTCAGGGACAGGCCGTCAATCAGCCCCAGCATTTT CASSPQGQAVNQPQHF
TRBD2 TRBJ2-7 - TRBV12-5 18 TGTGCTAGTGGTTTGGGCTTAGCGGGGGGGCGGAGCTCCTACGAGCAGTACTTC CASGLGLAGGRSSYEQYF
- TRBJ1-5 - TRBV7-7 17 TGTGCTAGCAGCTTCCCCCCGCCCCCGGGGATAAATCAGCCCCAGCATTTT CASSFPPPPGINQPQHF
- TRBJ1-5 - TRBV19 15 TGTGCCAGTAGTACGGGACGCCAGCGGGATCAGCCCCAGCATTTT CASSTGRQRDQPQHF
TRBD1 TRBJ1-4 - TRBV29-1 11 TGCAGCGTCTTTTGGACAGGGTTGCTGTTTTTT CSVFWTGLLFF
- TRBJ2-7 - TRBV11-3 17 TGTGCCAGCAGCCCAGCGGACCCGGGACACAGTCGGTACGAGCAGTACTTC CASSPADPGHSRYEQYF
- TRBJ2-4 - TRBV27 16 TGTGCCAGCAGTCCCCGGGCTAGCAGAATCAAAAACATTCAGTACTTC CASSPRASRIKNIQYF
TRBD2 TRBJ2-3 - TRBV28 14 TGTGCCACCAAACTAGCGGGCTTCACAGATACGCAGTATTTT CATKLAGFTDTQYF
TRBD2 TRBJ2-7 - TRBV6-1 13 TGTGCCAGCAGTGAACGGGAGGGCTACGAGCAGTACTTC CASSEREGYEQYF
TRBD1 TRBJ1-4 - TRBV28 16 TGTGCCAGCAGTTTAACCCGGACAGGGTTGGGGGAAAAACTGTTTTTT CASSLTRTGLGEKLFF
- TRBJ2-2 - TRBV28 13 TGTGCCAGCAGTCTCCTTTCGGCCGGGGAGCTGTTTTTT CASSLLSAGELFF
- TRBJ1-6 - TRBV19 16 TGTGCCAGTAGGGCCACAGAATGGCCTCTTAAGTCACCCCTCCACTTT CASRATEWPLKSPLHF
TRBD1 TRBJ2-7 - TRBV7-9 14 TGTGCCAGCAGCGATACAGGGGGAGCCTACGAGCAGTACTTC CASSDTGGAYEQYF
- TRBJ2-1 few TRBV7-6 16 TGTGCCAGCAGCTTAGCGGTTGCCAGCTCCTACAATGAGCAGTTCTTC CASSLAVASSYNEQFF
TRBD1 TRBJ2-4 - TRBV6-1 15 TGTGCCAGCAGTCCAGACAGGGATGGCAAAAACATTCAGTACTTC CASSPDRDGKNIQYF
TRBD1 TRBJ2-3 - TRBV6-4 17 TGTGCCAGCAGTGACTCTACAGACAGGGTGGGCACAGATACGCAGTATTTT CASSDSTDRVGTDTQYF
TRBD1 TRBJ2-1 - TRBV27 16 TGTGCCAGCAGTTCCCGGGACAGGGGAAAATACAATGAGCAGTTCTTC CASSSRDRGKYNEQFF
TRBD1 TRBJ1-1 - TRBV4-1 16 TGCGCCAGCAGCCAAGGCCCCGGGACAGAGAACACTGAAGCTTTCTTT CASSQGPGTENTEAFF
- TRBJ1-2 - TRBV5-1 14 TGCGCCAGCAGCTCACAGGGAGGGAACTATGGCTACACCTTC CASSSQGGNYGYTF
TRBD2 TRBJ2-1 once TRBV14 15 TGTGCCAGCAGCCCTTGGACTAGCGAGAGCAATGAGCAGTTCTTC CASSPWTSESNEQFF
- TRBJ2-5 - TRBV9 13 TGTGCCAGCAGCGAGTCGGGAGTTGAGACCCAGTACTTC CASSESGVETQYF
TRBD1 TRBJ1-6 once TRBV7-9 14 TGTGCCAGCAGCTTAGAGGGGGACAGAGCACCCCTCCACTTT CASSLEGDRAPLHF